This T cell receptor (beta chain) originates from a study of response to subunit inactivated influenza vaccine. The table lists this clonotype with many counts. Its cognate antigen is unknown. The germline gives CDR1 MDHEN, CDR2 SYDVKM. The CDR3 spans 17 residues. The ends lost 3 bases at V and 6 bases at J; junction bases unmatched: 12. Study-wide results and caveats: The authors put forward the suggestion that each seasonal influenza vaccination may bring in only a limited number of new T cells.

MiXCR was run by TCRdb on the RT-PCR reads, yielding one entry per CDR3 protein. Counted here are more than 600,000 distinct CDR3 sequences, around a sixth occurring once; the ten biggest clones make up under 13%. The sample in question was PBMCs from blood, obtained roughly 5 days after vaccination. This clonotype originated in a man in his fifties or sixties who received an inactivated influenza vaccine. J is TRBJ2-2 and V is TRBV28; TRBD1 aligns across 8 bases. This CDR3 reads CASSFGWTGTGAGELFF. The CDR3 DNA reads TGTGCCAGCAGTTTTGGGTGGACCGGGACAGGAGCCGGGGAGCTGTTTTTT. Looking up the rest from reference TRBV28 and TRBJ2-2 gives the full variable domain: DVKVTQSSRYLVKRTGEKVFLECVQDMDHENMFWYRQDPGLGLRLIYFSYDVKMKEKGDIPEGYSVSREKKERFSLILESASTNQTSMYLCASSFGWTGTGAGELFFGEGSRLTVL.